This entry features one T cell receptor beta chain sequence. Its antigen is not identified. The data stem from a study of cytomegalovirus exposure and HLA in healthy donors. Study-wide results and caveats: It was 150 to 200 TCR beta chains that were listed as cytomegalovirus-associated. The dataset shows that most TCR sequences were rare, while some public TCRs occurred in many donors. Reportedly, cytomegalovirus status was diagnosed with high sensitivity and specificity.

The J segment lost 7 bases and the V segment lost 2 bases, leaving 7 bases of the junction unmatched. The CDR3 totals 14 residues. Germline-derived CDR1 and CDR2 are MNHEY and SMNVEV (reference sequence). Generated by immunoSEQ multiplex PCR, the TCRdb table keeps only in-frame clones and is missing some. Among roughly 150,000 clones listed, roughly 91% were seen once. The sequenced sample was PBMCs. This rearrangement joins TRBV27 to TRBJ1-1; the match to TRBD1 covers 7 bases. This receptor was taken from a man between 18 and 29 years old in good health and CMV-seropositive. The DNA for the CDR3 is TGTGCCAGCAGTTTAGGGAAGGGGGCGGGTGAAGCTTTCTTT. This sequence encodes CASSLGKGAGEAFF.